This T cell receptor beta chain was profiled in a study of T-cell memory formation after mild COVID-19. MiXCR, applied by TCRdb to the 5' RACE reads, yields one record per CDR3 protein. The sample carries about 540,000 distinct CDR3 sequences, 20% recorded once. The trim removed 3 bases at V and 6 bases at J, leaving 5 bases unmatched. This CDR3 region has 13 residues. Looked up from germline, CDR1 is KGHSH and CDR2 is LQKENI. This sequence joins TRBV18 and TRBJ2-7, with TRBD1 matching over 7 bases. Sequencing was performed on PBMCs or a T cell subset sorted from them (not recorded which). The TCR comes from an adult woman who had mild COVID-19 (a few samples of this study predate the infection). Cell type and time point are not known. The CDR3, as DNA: TGTGCCAGCTCACCCCGGACAGGCCCCGAGCAGTACTTC. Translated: CASSPRTGPEQYF.